The clone carrying this TCR beta chain turned up a few times. This entry comes from a study of blood T cell repertoires in COVID-19. At the level of the study: Both acute and convalescent COVID-19 samples were obtained from the United States, Italy and Spain.

In the authors' methods: Estimates of nucleated cell counts were drawn from the amplification of reference gene primers. Clones were sequenced by immunoSEQ multiplex PCR, and TCRdb holds only the in-frame ones, with some missing. The DNA gave D and trimming, while V, J and clone size come from that table. The table has about 100,000 clones, roughly 87% seen once. V lost 3 bases to trimming and J lost 5 bases, with 16 bases between them. This CDR3 has 15 amino acids. In germline, CDR1 is LGHDT, CDR2 YNNKEL (reference sequence). The source of this sequence is a man aged 25-45 years in a cohort sampled during active COVID-19. Sample: peripheral blood. The genes are TRBV3-1 (or the pseudogene TRBV3-2) and TRBJ1-1, with D unclear. The CDR3, as DNA: TGTGCCAGCAGCCAGGTTGAGCTGGGGAGGACTGAAGCTTTCTTT. As protein: CASSQVELGRTEAFF.